The entry that follows covers one T cell receptor beta chain sequence. As yet, its antigen is unknown. Between the trimmed V and J ends, which lost 3 bases and 2 bases, there was a span of 10 bases. In germline, CDR1 is ENHRY, CDR2 SYGVKD. There are 14 residues in the CDR3. This sample is drawn from a study of cytomegalovirus exposure and HLA in healthy donors. Overall study findings and caveats: It was reportedly the case that the classifier diagnosed cytomegalovirus status with high specificity and sensitivity. Reports state that TCR beta sequences accurately predicted most subjects' HLA-A and HLA-B alleles. The productive fraction for most TCR beta V segments was about 90% or about 30% in an earlier analysis.

This cohort consisted of healthy bone marrow donors. The PCR ran on 60 Vbeta and 13 Jbeta primers. Clones were sequenced by immunoSEQ multiplex PCR, and TCRdb holds only the in-frame ones, with some missing. The sample has under 200,000 clones; around 79% are singletons. The chain recombines TRBV10-3 with TRBJ2-5; perhaps TRBD2 as D (5 bases). The sample taken for sequencing was PBMCs. The sequence derives from a male donor in good health and CMV-seropositive. CDR3 region: CAISDPAVQETQYF. CDR3 DNA sequence: TGTGCCATCAGTGATCCAGCGGTACAAGAGACCCAGTACTTC.